The following is a T cell receptor (beta chain) sequence with its context. Its recognized antigen is unknown. No much larger clonotype is one base removed from it; base qualities were not supplied. Additional DNA sequences in this sample encode the identical CDR3. The V end gives up 4 bases and the J end 3 bases, leaving 0 bases in the junction not matched to a gene. From the cysteine up to the phenylalanine, the CDR3 has a length of 13 residues. The read is trimmed to its CDR3 DNA, 39 bases read in frame from base 1. The germline V gene sets CDR1 to WSHSY and CDR2 to SAAADI. Each collaborating institution followed its own protocols to collect whole blood in K2EDTA tubes. For TCRbeta analysis, collaborator samples were shipped as frozen whole blood, as isolated PBMCs, or as DNA extracted from either sample type. These data belong to a study of blood T cell repertoires in COVID-19 (TCRdb year 2020). Study-level background: The collaborator samples originated in the United States, Italy and Spain and spanned the acute and convalescent phases of COVID-19. The repertoires were released in a freely available public database intended as a resource for research on the immune response to SARS-CoV-2. HLA class I and class II types, where available, came from metadata supplied by the sample provider rather than from assay-based typing. Subjects who had been exposed to COVID-19, were actively infected with it, or had recovered from it provided the deeply sampled blood TCRbeta repertoires that made up the dataset. A de-identified subject ID, COVID-19 status, age in years and sex were almost always included in the sample metadata. The prospective study material was composed of cDNA or gDNA derived from T cells, B-cell-depleted T cells, or PBMCs. The samples were drawn from two sources: the first 160 participants of the ongoing ImmuneRACE study, and fewer than 1,500 subjects contributed by 6 global collaborators. Paper-wide results and their limitations: The quantity of clinical and demographic metadata differed by source and by participant and was supplied without curation.

TCRbeta CDR3 regions were amplified from genomic DNA using the immunoSEQ Assay, a bias-controlled multiplex PCR. The published analysis was carried out like this. Nucleated cell counts per sample were estimated from amplification of reference gene primers within the assay. Sequence reads were collapsed and filtered to measure the absolute abundance of every unique TCRbeta CDR3 rearrangement. For each sample, productive Simpson clonality was calculated as the square root of Simpson's diversity index across productive rearrangements. The source is immuneACCESS, and TCRdb retained only in-frame sequences with V and J called. Part of the clones is not carried over; for the studies checked, unresolved V genes explain less than half of this, and the remainder is unexplained. The V and J calls and the clone size are those of that table, but D and trimming were determined from the DNA. The sample table lists 110,000 to 150,000 clones, around 90% of them with a count of one. Jointly, the top ten make up approximately 1.8% of the sample.

The sequenced sample consisted of peripheral blood. The V gene is TRBV10-2 and the J gene is TRBJ1-2, with 9 bases in between that match TRBD1. The sequence derives from a man in his sixties or seventies with acute or convalescent COVID-19. Here is the DNA: TGCGCCAGCAGTGGGACAGGGGACTATGGCTACACCTTC. It translates as CASSGTGDYGYTF.